This is a list of T cell receptor beta chains from one sample in a study of tumor-infiltrating lymphocytes in primary liver carcinoma. MiXCR, applied by TCRdb to the multiplex PCR reads, yields one record per CDR3 protein. Among 300,000 to 350,000 distinct CDR3 sequences listed, around 50% were seen once. The specimen sequenced was peripheral blood. Receptor source: a woman in her thirties with primary liver carcinoma and hepatitis B virus infection. The CDR3 runs from the conserved cysteine through the conserved F or W. The D gene is left open where the match is weak. Not all rows give a size; the values are once, few, many and, for expanded clones, a class.

len | d_gene | j_gene | v_gene | abundance | CDR3nt | CDR3aa
13 | . | TRBJ1-6 | TRBV12-3/TRBV12-4 | . | TGTGCCAGCAGTTTAGGAAGGAATTCACCCCTCCACTTT | CASSLGRNSPLHF
16 | TRBD2 | TRBJ2-2 | TRBV6-6 | . | TGTGCCAGCAGAGGACTAGCGGGAGGATATACCGGGAAGCTGTTTTTT | CASRGLAGGYTGKLFF
14 | . | TRBJ1-6 | TRBV12-3/TRBV12-4 | . | TGTGCGAGCAGTCGTTCGCAGATCGAATTACCCCTCCACTTT | CASSRSQIELPLHF
15 | TRBD2 | TRBJ2-7 | TRBV6-5 | . | TGTGTCAGTATATCCGGAGCTAGCGGGAGTTACGAGCAGTACTTC | CVSISGASGSYEQYF
15 | TRBD2 | TRBJ2-2 | TRBV5-1 | . | TGCGCCAGCAGCTTGCTAGCGGGGAACACCGGGGAGCTGTTTTTT | CASSLLAGNTGELFF
14 | . | TRBJ1-3 | TRBV12-3/TRBV12-4 | . | TGTGCCAGCAGTTTAGTGTCAGTAGAAAACACCATATATTTT | CASSLVSVENTIYF
16 | TRBD1 | TRBJ1-2 | TRBV7-9 | . | TGTGCCAGCAGCTCAGGGGGTGCGGGCGGTAACTATGGCTACACCTTC | CASSSGGAGGNYGYTF
14 | . | TRBJ2-1 | TRBV11-2 | many | TGTGCCAGCAGCTTAAACAGATTGAACAATGAGCAGTTCTTC | CASSLNRLNNEQFF
14 | . | TRBJ2-1 | TRBV11-3 | . | TGTATCAGCAGCGACAGGGAGGACTACAATGACCAGTTCTTC | CISSDREDYNDQFF
14 | TRBD2 | TRBJ2-7 | TRBV6-1 | many | TGTGCCAGCAGGGCGACTAGCGGAGCCTACGAGCAGTACTTC | CASRATSGAYEQYF
14 | . | TRBJ2-7 | TRBV11-3 | once | TGCGCCAGCAGCTATGGCGGGATAGCCTACGAGCAGTACTTC | CASSYGGIAYEQYF
14 | . | TRBJ2-4 | TRBV30 | . | TGTGCCTGGAGTTACGGGGGTAGCAAAAACATTCAGTACTTC | CAWSYGGSKNIQYF
13 | . | TRBJ2-3 | TRBV6-1 | few | TGTGCAAGCAACCAGGAGTTCAATCAGCCCCAGTATTTT | CASNQEFNQPQYF
13 | . | TRBJ2-2 | TRBV29-1 | many | TGCAGCGTTGAATTGGTGGCAACCGGGGAGCTGTTTTTT | CSVELVATGELFF
14 | TRBD1 | TRBJ2-7 | TRBV11-2 | . | TGTGCCAGCAGCCACGGGACAGTGTCCTACGAGCAGCACTTC | CASSHGTVSYEQHF
16 | TRBD1 | TRBJ2-3 | TRBV4-1 | few | TGCGCCAGCAGCCAAGAATGGACAGGAATCACAGATACGCAGTATTTT | CASSQEWTGITDTQYF
14 | . | TRBJ2-5 | TRBV11-2 | . | TGTGCCAGCAGCACTCCACTGGGGCAGGAGACCCAGTACTTC | CASSTPLGQETQYF
13 | . | TRBJ2-5 | TRBV11-2 | . | TGTGCCAGCAACTTTCAGGGGAGAGAGACCCAGTACTTC | CASNFQGRETQYF
14 | . | TRBJ1-2 | TRBV12-3/TRBV12-4 | few | TGTGCCAGCAGTTCCAGTGCGGTTGAGGGTGACTACACCTTC | CASSSSAVEGDYTF
12 | . | TRBJ2-5 | TRBV29-1 | . | TGCAGCGTTAAAGAGGGTCTGGATACCCAGTACTTC | CSVKEGLDTQYF
16 | TRBD1 | TRBJ1-2 | TRBV29-1 | many | TGCAGCGTCCAACCTCGCGGGACAGGGGGCGCCTATGGCTACACCTTC | CSVQPRGTGGAYGYTF
15 | TRBD1 | TRBJ1-1 | TRBV12-3/TRBV12-4 | many | TGTGCCAGCAGCCTCAATACAGGGGGGAACACTGAAGCTTTCTTT | CASSLNTGGNTEAFF
15 | TRBD1 | TRBJ2-7 | TRBV4-1 | . | TGCGCCGGCAGCCAACAATGGACAGGGCGGCACGAGCAGTACTTC | CAGSQQWTGRHEQYF
15 | . | TRBJ2-1 | TRBV4-1 | . | TGCGCCAGCAGCCGACTAGGGAGATACTACAATGAGCAGCTCTTC | CASSRLGRYYNEQLF
16 | . | TRBJ2-2 | TRBV4-3 | . | TGCGCCAGCAGCCAAGGGGTCGGAGGGGGCACCAGGGAGCTGTTTTTT | CASSQGVGGGTRELFF
16 | TRBD1 | TRBJ2-2 | TRBV28 | . | TGTGCCAGCAGACCGTGGGACAGGGGGCTGACCGGGGGGCTGTTTTTT | CASRPWDRGLTGGLFF
17 | TRBD2 | TRBJ2-1 | TRBV6-1 | . | TGTGCCGGCAGTGGGTTAGCGGGAGGCCCCTCTCTTAATGAGCAGTTCTTC | CAGSGLAGGPSLNEQFF
14 | . | TRBJ2-3 | TRBV4-1 | . | TGCGCCAGCAGCCAAGAACCTAACACAGATACGCAGTATTTT | CASSQEPNTDTQYF
16 | . | TRBJ2-1 | TRBV5-4 | few | TGTGCCAGCAGCTTGTTGAGACGCCCCACCTACAATGAGCAGTTCTTC | CASSLLRRPTYNEQFF
12 | . | TRBJ1-1 | TRBV10-3 | . | TGTACCATCAATAACCAGGGCACTGAAGTTTTCTTT | CTINNQGTEVFF
13 | TRBD1 | TRBJ2-7 | TRBV5-5 | few | TGTGCCAGCAGCGTCCTGACAGGGCTCGAGCAGTACTTC | CASSVLTGLEQYF
16 | TRBD2 | TRBJ2-1 | TRBV12-3/TRBV12-4 | few | TGTGCCAGCAGCCCCATTAGTAGCGGGAGGGCCCATGAGCAGTTCTTC | CASSPISSGRAHEQFF
16 | . | TRBJ1-1 | TRBV4-1 | many | TGCGCCAGCAGCCAAGAGAGAAGAAGGATGAACACTGAAGCTTTCTTT | CASSQERRRMNTEAFF
15 | . | TRBJ1-2 | TRBV6-5 | few | TGTGCCAGCAGCTGGGGCCGGGACAACAAAGGGGGCTACACCTTC | CASSWGRDNKGGYTF
13 | . | TRBJ1-1 | TRBV5-5 | . | TGTGCCAGCACCTTAGACTTGAACACTGAAACTTTCTTT | CASTLDLNTETFF
14 | . | TRBJ1-2 | TRBV29-1 | many | TGCAGCGTTGAAGGTCAGGGAGCTAACTATGGCTACACCTTC | CSVEGQGANYGYTF
18 | . | TRBJ2-2 | TRBV11-2 | many | TGTGCCAGCAGCTCTCCTAGTGCAGTGTACGCGAACACCGGGGAGCTGTTTTTT | CASSSPSAVYANTGELFF
14 | . | TRBJ2-4 | TRBV6-5 | . | TGTGCCAGCAGGAGTGGGGGGGCCAAAAACATTCAGTACTTC | CASRSGGAKNIQYF
17 | . | TRBJ2-3 | TRBV12-3/TRBV12-4 | few | TGTGCCAGCAGTTTGAGACCAGGTTCCCCTAGCACAGATACGCAGTATTTT | CASSLRPGSPSTDTQYF
16 | . | TRBJ2-1 | TRBV7-9 | few | TGTGCCAGCAGCTTAGGTACTCCAGCGTCCTACAATGAGCAGTTCTTC | CASSLGTPASYNEQFF
15 | . | TRBJ2-1 | TRBV11-2 | . | TGTGCCAGCAGCTTAGAGATAAGTCTCCCAGGGGAGCAGCTCTTC | CASSLEISLPGEQLF
14 | TRBD2 | TRBJ2-7 | TRBV5-6 | . | TGTGCCAGCAGCTTGAGGCTAGCGGACTACGAGCAGTACTTC | CASSLRLADYEQYF
15 | . | TRBJ2-5 | TRBV6-6 | many | TGTGCCAGCAGTCCGAGCGCCGCGGCCCGGGAGACCCAGTACTTC | CASSPSAAARETQYF
15 | . | TRBJ2-3 | TRBV11-3 | many | TGTGCCAGCTCTCGGGGGGCCCTTCACACAGATACGCAGTATTTT | CASSRGALHTDTQYF
14 | TRBD1 | TRBJ1-5 | TRBV12-3/TRBV12-4 | . | TGTGCCAGCAGCCAAACAGGGGAGGTAGGGCCCCAGCATTTT | CASSQTGEVGPQHF
15 | . | TRBJ2-1 | TRBV12-3/TRBV12-4 | . | TGTGCCAGTAGCCCCCATAGCGGCGTCTACAATGAGCAGTTCTTC | CASSPHSGVYNEQFF
16 | TRBD2 | TRBJ2-1 | TRBV5-4 | few | TGTGCCAGCAGCTCCCGCCGGGGTCGGGAGGGCCAATCACAGTTCTTC | CASSSRRGREGQSQFF
17 | TRBD1 | TRBJ2-4 | TRBV14 | . | TGTGCCAGCAGCCAAGGGGGACAGCATGTAGCCAAAAACATTCAGTACTTC | CASSQGGQHVAKNIQYF